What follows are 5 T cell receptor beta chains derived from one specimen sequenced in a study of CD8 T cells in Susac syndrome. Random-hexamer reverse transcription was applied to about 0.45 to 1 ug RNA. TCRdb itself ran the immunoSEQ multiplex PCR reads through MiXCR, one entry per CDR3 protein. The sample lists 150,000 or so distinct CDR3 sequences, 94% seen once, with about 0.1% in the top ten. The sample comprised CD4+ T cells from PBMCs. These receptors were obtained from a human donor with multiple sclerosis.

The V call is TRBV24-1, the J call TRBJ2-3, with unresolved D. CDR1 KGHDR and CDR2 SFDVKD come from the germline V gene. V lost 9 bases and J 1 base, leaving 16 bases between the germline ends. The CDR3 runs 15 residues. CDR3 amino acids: CATGNTPGGTDTQYF. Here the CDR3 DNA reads TGTGCCACCGGCAATACCCCGGGCGGCACAGATACGCAGTATTTT.

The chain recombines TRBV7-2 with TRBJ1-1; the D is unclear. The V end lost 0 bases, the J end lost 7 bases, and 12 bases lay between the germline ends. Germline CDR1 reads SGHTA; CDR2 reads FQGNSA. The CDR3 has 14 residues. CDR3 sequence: CASSLARVVGEAFF. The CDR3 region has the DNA TGTGCCAGCAGCTTAGCTCGGGTAGTTGGTGAAGCTTTCTTT.

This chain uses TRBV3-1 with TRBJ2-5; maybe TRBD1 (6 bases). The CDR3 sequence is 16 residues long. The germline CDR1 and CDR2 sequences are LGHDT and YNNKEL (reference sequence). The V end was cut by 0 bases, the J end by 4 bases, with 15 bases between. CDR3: CASSQENSGVGETQYF. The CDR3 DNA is TGTGCCAGCAGCCAAGAGAACTCAGGGGTTGGAGAGACCCAGTACTTC.

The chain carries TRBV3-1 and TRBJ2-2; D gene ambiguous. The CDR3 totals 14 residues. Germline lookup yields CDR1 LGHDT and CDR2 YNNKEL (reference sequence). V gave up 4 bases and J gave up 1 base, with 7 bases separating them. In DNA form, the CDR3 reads TGTGCCAGCAGCCGATTCGGGAACACCGGGGAGCTGTTTTTT. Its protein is CASSRFGNTGELFF.

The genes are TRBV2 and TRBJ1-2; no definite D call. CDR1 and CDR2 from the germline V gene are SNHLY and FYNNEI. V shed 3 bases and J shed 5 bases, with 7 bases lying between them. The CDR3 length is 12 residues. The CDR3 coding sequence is TGTGCCAGCAGTGACCCGTCATATGGCTACACCTTC. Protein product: CASSDPSYGYTF.